This T cell receptor (beta chain) stems from a study of T cells in localized non-small cell lung cancer. General study points: Detection in adjacent lung was observed for a median approximately 53 of the top 100 tumor clones.

Here immunoSEQ multiplex PCR was the method, and the copy in TCRdb shows in-frame clones only, minus some. The sample holds approximately 54,000 clones; around 83% are singletons and the top ten take just under 20%. About this clone: The antigen is unknown.

This sequence originates from a female donor at least 60 years old with stage II squamous cell lung carcinoma. Source: peripheral blood, taken before any cancer treatment.

The CDR3 DNA sequence: TGCAGCGTTGAGGGGGAAGAGACCCAGTACTTC. Encoded protein: CSVEGEETQYF. This chain links TRBV29-1 with TRBJ2-5; D may correspond to TRBD1 or TRBD2 (5 bases each). The CDR3 length is 11 residues. CDR1 is SQVTM and CDR2 is ANQGSEA in the germline V gene. V lost 3 bases to trimming and J lost 3 bases, with 5 bases between them.